This T cell receptor beta chain was identified in a study of T-cell reconstitution after alpha-beta-depleted transplantation in children. J gave up 7 bases and V 7 bases, and 4 bases lay outside the gene matches. The V gene's germline CDR1 is SNHLY and CDR2 FYNNEI. This CDR3 comprises 12 residues. This clonotype was counted many times. As it was prepared, the TCRbeta library received unique molecular identifiers. From the PCR reads, TCRdb called clonotypes with MiXCR, one entry per CDR3 protein. Of 450,000 to 500,000 distinct CDR3 sequences listed, 9.5% to 15% are singletons. The sample here was PBMCs from the stem cell graft donor, taken from the stem cell graft. V usage is TRBV2 and J usage is TRBJ2-1; 7 nucleotides agree with TRBD2. This sequence originates from a human donor who donated a stem cell graft to a child with combined immunodeficiency. The CDR3 DNA reads as TGTGCCAGCAATGGGGGGGTGAATGAGCAGTTCTTC. Translation: CASNGGVNEQFF.